Shown below are 14 T cell receptor beta chains from a single sample sequenced in a study of lymphopenia after photon versus proton radiotherapy. Data came from immunoSEQ multiplex PCR; TCRdb stores just in-frame clones and leaves some out. The table shows 15,000 to 20,000 clones, with more than 85% occurring only once. Material: peripheral blood, obtained from a patient treated with photon-based radiotherapy. Receptors were obtained from a woman aged 40 to 55 with cholangiocarcinoma.

This clone was picked up a small number of times. V usage is TRBV27 and J usage is TRBJ2-2; D possibly corresponds to TRBD2 (6 bases). Deletions cut 6 bases from V and 8 bases from J, with 10 bases between. In germline, CDR1 is MNHEY, CDR2 SMNVEV (reference sequence). The CDR3 totals 12 residues. CDR3 amino acids: CASSLRGGELFF. The DNA of the CDR3 is TGTGCCAGCAGCCTTCGGGGGGGGGAGCTGTTTTTT.

The chain is built from TRBV30 and TRBJ1-2, with no clear D. Germline V gives CDR1 GTSNPN, CDR2 SVGIG (reference sequence). V was trimmed by 6 bases and J by 1 base, leaving 6 bases between them. This CDR3 is 11 amino acids long. The CDR3 loop reads CACGINYGYTF. The CDR3 DNA follows: TGTGCCTGTGGGATTAACTATGGCTACACCTTC.

V gene TRBV2 combines with J gene TRBJ1-1; perhaps TRBD1 as D (5 bases). The CDR3 length is 13 residues. CDR1 is SNHLY, CDR2 FYNNEI, per germline. V was cut by 3 bases and J by 6 bases, with 11 bases left in between. Here the CDR3 reads CASSELGAPEAFF. The CDR3 DNA is TGTGCCAGCAGTGAGTTAGGGGCCCCTGAAGCTTTCTTT. Variable domain in full (rest from reference TRBV2 and TRBJ1-1): EPEVTQTPSHQVTQMGQEVILRCVPISNHLYFYWYRQILGQKVEFLVSFYNNEISEKSEIFDDQFSVERPDGSNFTLKIRSTKLEDSAMYFCASSELGAPEAFFGQGTRLTVV.

This clone was counted once. The chain recombines TRBV7-8 with TRBJ2-2; 7 positions match TRBD1. Germline CDR1 is SGHVS and CDR2 is FQNEAQ. V lost 4 bases to trimming and J lost 1 base; unmatched junction nucleotides: 3. CDR3 length: 15 residues. The CDR3 coding sequence is TGTGCCAGCAGCTCAGGACAGGTGAACACCGGGGAGCTGTTTTTT. It encodes CASSSGQVNTGELFF.

The rearrangement uses TRBV6-6 and TRBJ2-1; TRBD1 agrees at 8 bases. The CDR3 contains 13 residues. The junction had 5 bases not matched to a gene; V was cut back by 4 bases and J by 9 bases. Per the germline V gene, CDR1 is MNHNY and CDR2 is SVGAGI (reference sequence). CDR3 amino acids: CASSSGQAGEQFF. CDR3 bases: TGTGCCAGCAGTTCGGGACAGGCCGGTGAGCAGTTCTTC.

The chain uses TRBV12-1 and TRBJ2-7; no DNA check was done on the table's D call, TRBD2. TRBV12-1 is described as a pseudogene. The CDR3 is 15 amino acids. CDR3 DNA sequence: TGTGCCAGCAGGTTTTTGCGCGGCTTATCCTACGAGCAGTACTTC. Its protein is CASRFLRGLSYEQYF.

The V call is TRBV9, the J call TRBJ2-7; D may be TRBD1 or TRBD2 (6 bases each). Germline V gene sequence: CDR1 SGDLS, CDR2 YYNGEE. Trimming pared 3 bases from V and 3 bases from J, leaving 16 bases between. The CDR3 length is 15 residues. The chain's CDR3 is CASSAGGGLLYEQYF. The CDR3 bases are TGTGCCAGCAGCGCCGGTGGGGGGCTTCTCTACGAGCAGTACTTC.

J is TRBJ2-5 and V is TRBV15; 8 positions agree with TRBD2. CDR3 length equals 14 residues. V lost 4 bases, J lost 2 bases, and 3 bases stayed unmatched. CDR1 and CDR2 from the germline V gene are LNHNV and YYDKDF (reference sequence). DNA of the CDR3: TGTGCCACCAGCAATAGCGGGGAGCAAGAGACCCAGTACTTC. Translating it yields CATSNSGEQETQYF.

The genes are TRBV5-1 and TRBJ2-1, with 7 bases aligning to TRBD1. The CDR3 is 12 amino acids. Germline V gives CDR1 SGHRS, CDR2 YFSETQ. The junction had 4 bases not matched to a gene; V was cut back by 0 bases and J by 13 bases. In DNA form, the CDR3 reads TGCGCCAGCAGCTTGGCCGGACAGGATCAGTTCTTC. Amino acid sequence: CASSLAGQDQFF.

This chain uses TRBV29-1 with TRBJ2-1, with 7 bases that match TRBD2. This CDR3 contains 14 residues. Germline loops: CDR1 SQVTM, CDR2 ANQGSEA. V was clipped by 4 bases and J by 0 bases; unmatched bases: 3. For the CDR3, the DNA is TGCAGCGTTGTGGGAGGGAGCTCCTACAATGAGCAGTTCTTC. It codes for CSVVGGSSYNEQFF.

The CDR3 nucleotides read TGTGCCTGGAGCGCCGGGACAGGGAACACCGGGGAGCTGTTTTTT. This encodes CAWSAGTGNTGELFF. The rearrangement links TRBV30 to TRBJ2-2, with TRBD1 matching 8 bases. Germline V gene sequence: CDR1 GTSNPN, CDR2 SVGIG (reference sequence). With V trimmed by 3 bases and J by 1 base, 4 bases remained unmatched. This CDR3 has 15 amino acids.

CDR3 DNA sequence: TGCGCCAGCAGCCAAGTTGCTAGCGGATACAATGAGCAGTTCTTC. Its translation: CASSQVASGYNEQFF. This chain joins TRBV4-3 and TRBJ2-1, with TRBD2 matching over 7 bases. CDR1 is LGHNA, CDR2 YSLEER, per germline. J was trimmed by 4 bases and V by 1 base; bases with no gene match: 4. The CDR3 sequence is 15 residues long.

V gene TRBV29-1 combines with J gene TRBJ2-7; D not resolved. The CDR3 consists of 13 residues. V shed 3 bases and J shed 2 bases, with 11 bases lying between them. Germline V lookup: CDR1 SQVTM, CDR2 ANQGSEA. The CDR3 protein is CSVEESPTYEQYF. Written as DNA, the CDR3 is TGCAGCGTTGAGGAGTCGCCAACCTACGAGCAGTACTTC.

In its sample, this clone was seen once. The chain is built from TRBV7-2 and TRBJ1-2; D remains unclear. Germline CDR1 and CDR2: SGHTA and FQGNSA. Trimming cost V 4 bases and J 6 bases, with 15 bases left between them. The CDR3 consists of 14 residues. CDR3 DNA sequence: TGTGCCAGCAGCTCCCATTCTCAAGTGGATGGCTACACCTTC. Its translation: CASSSHSQVDGYTF. Full variable domain (outside the CDR3, taken from reference TRBV7-2 and TRBJ1-2): GAGVSQSPSNKVTEKGKDVELRCDPISGHTALYWYRQSLGQGLEFLIYFQGNSAPDKSGLPSDRFSAERTGGSVSTLTIQRTQQEDSAVYLCASSSHSQVDGYTFGSGTRLTVV.